The clone carrying this T cell receptor beta chain was observed once. These data are taken from a study of blood T cell repertoires in COVID-19. Profiling relied on immunoSEQ multiplex PCR, and the TCRdb table lists in-frame clones only, not all of them. The profile shows 300,000 to 450,000 clones, around 87% of them singletons. The CDR3 runs to 13 residues. The germline V and J ends were trimmed by 4 bases and 5 bases, with 11 bases remaining between them. Germline V gene sequence: CDR1 SGHAT, CDR2 FQNNGV. Everyone who took part was about 18 to 90 years old, and they came from 24 US areas. Sequenced input: PBMCs or T cells enriched from blood (not recorded which). This chain uses TRBV11-2 with TRBJ2-5; D is unclear. This receptor was identified in a man aged 30-40 years who had recovered from COVID-19. CDR3 region: CASSYERSETQYF. CDR3 bases: TGTGCCAGCAGCTACGAGCGAAGCGAGACCCAGTACTTC.